The T cell receptor (beta chain) described here comes from a study of identical twins (TCRdb year 2016). Looking at the study overall: TCR alpha and beta repertoires from monozygotic twins, unrelated adults of various ages and cord blood were deep-sequenced to test whether fetal clonotypes persist. Replicate twin experiments were performed at different times using different library preparation protocols to rule out contamination.

Only healthy Caucasian donors were included. Using Miltenyi CD45RO+ enrichment and human naive T-cell isolation kits, memory (CD45RO+) and naive T cells were isolated from PBMC. Concerning this clonotype: There is no known antigen for this receptor. Base qualities are not at hand, and no much larger clone is one base apart.

Trimming accounts for 6 bases at V and 4 bases at J, while the number of junction bases matched to no gene is 4. Inclusive of the bounding cysteine and phenylalanine, the CDR3 is 15 residues long. Only CDR3 DNA is held: 45 bases, read in frame from base 1. The CDR1 and CDR2 encoded by the germline V gene are WSHSY and SAAADI. Preparation of the library involved 5' RACE. TCRdb shows the sequencer as Illumina HiSeq 2000. A universal primer binding site was introduced by template switching, and a unique molecular identifier was present in the final cDNA, enabling accurate counting of TCR cDNA molecules. First-strand cDNA for TCR alpha and beta chains was synthesized from specific primers in the conserved constant-segment region. Each cDNA library was double barcoded, with a SMART-Mk sample barcode plus Illumina barcodes, to control for contamination. TruSeq adapter sequences, together with Illumina sample barcodes, were added in two successive PCR steps. TCR alpha and beta cDNA libraries were sequenced on the Illumina HiSeq platform with custom primers. The original pipeline was this. MiGEC processed the raw reads to extract unique molecular identifiers, while MiXCR was used to determine the CDR3 positions. For each individual, recombination models were inferred using an EM algorithm with the repgenHMM and IGoR tools. The analysis of shared clonotypes was done with the tcR package in R, with sharing normalized by the product of cloneset sizes. Out-of-frame nonproductive sequences were analyzed to study raw recombination free of thymic and clonal selection effects. The raw public data were reprocessed by TCRdb itself: fastp quality trimming at Q25, MiXCR clonotype calling, in-frame beta chains only. Rows are combined by CDR3 protein, so each entry shows the most common genes and DNA. Clone size and V and J calls follow TCRdb, not the original study. The sample table lists around 220,000 distinct CDR3 sequences, over 13% of them with a count of one. The ten largest account for around 9.5% of the sample.

What the research found in general, with its limitations: Abundant cord blood beta clonotypes carried fewer insertions; young adult naive repertoires showed a weaker similar trend, while memory repertoires showed none. Invariant T cells such as MAIT and iNKT could partly confound zero-insertion analyses, although diverse VJ usage argued against such confounding for most clonotypes. Recombination models systematically underestimated out-of-frame TCR alpha sharing in monozygotic twins but agreed with sharing between unrelated individuals. Compared with coincidental sharing between unrelated individuals, out-of-frame TCR alpha sequences shared between twins had an excess of sequences with low generation probability. The excess sharing between twins in beta out-of-frame sequences was weaker because fewer shared sequences reduced the signal-to-noise ratio. Because the same donors could not be followed over many years, the conclusions relied on cross-sectional statistical analysis.

The sequence derives from a young woman in good health. Recombination connected TRBV10-2 to TRBJ2-3; TRBD2 aligns with 13 central bases. What was sequenced was memory (CD45RO+) T cells sorted from blood. The cell subset or site label here, explained by the study, means: CD45RO+ enriched T cells. The CDR3 amino acid sequence is: CASRRLAGGADTQYF. The nucleotides are TGCGCCAGCAGACGACTAGCGGGAGGAGCAGATACGCAGTATTTT.